This passage covers 5 T cell receptor beta chains from one sample sequenced in a study of T-cell memory formation after mild COVID-19. TCRdb re-analysed the 5' RACE reads in MiXCR, keeping a single row per CDR3 protein. There are thousands of distinct CDR3 sequences in the sample; 58% occur only once, and about 2.7% lies in the top ten. The sequenced material came from PBMCs or a T cell subset sorted from them (not recorded which). Receptor source: an adult who had mild COVID-19 (a few samples of this study predate the infection). Cell type and time point are not known.

V and J are TRBV15 and TRBJ2-7; no clear D. Germline-derived CDR1 and CDR2 are LNHNV and YYDKDF (reference sequence). Trimming pared 2 bases from V and 3 bases from J, leaving 8 bases between. The CDR3 loop spans 13 amino acids. The CDR3 sequence: CATSRSLGYEQYF. CDR3 DNA sequence: TGTGCCACCAGCAGATCATTGGGCTACGAGCAGTACTTC.

The CDR3, as DNA: TGTGCCAGCAGCCCCGGGGCTGGGCCGGGTTCACCCCTCCACTTT. Protein sequence: CASSPGAGPGSPLHF. This chain connects TRBV7-2 to TRBJ1-6; possible D gene TRBD1, 5 bases. The CDR3 runs to 15 residues. Germline CDR1 SGHTA, CDR2 FQGNSA. Trimming left V 5 bases short and J 9 bases short, with 17 bases between.

This clonotype occurred many times. The genes are TRBV4-2 and TRBJ2-7, with D possibly TRBD1 on 5 matching bases. The CDR3 loop spans 15 amino acids. Trimming took off 0 bases at V and 7 bases at J, with 16 bases between the two ends. The germline V gene has CDR1 LGHNA and CDR2 YNFKEQ. CDR3 region: CASSQDFRVEKEQYF. The CDR3 DNA follows: TGTGCCAGCAGCCAAGACTTCAGGGTTGAAAAGGAGCAGTACTTC.

The chain carries TRBV12-3 or TRBV12-4 and TRBJ2-3; TRBD1 might be the D (5 bases). CDR3 length: 15 residues. V was cut by 7 bases and J by 1 base, with 15 bases left in between. CDR3 amino acids: CASTPAGQGTDTQYF. The CDR3 coding sequence is TGTGCCAGCACCCCGGCCGGACAAGGCACAGATACGCAGTATTTT.

The V gene is TRBV9, the J gene TRBJ2-1, with 10 bases matching TRBD2. Germline CDR1 is SGDLS and CDR2 is YYNGEE. J lost 3 bases, V lost 0 bases, and 3 bases had no gene match. The CDR3 runs 16 residues. CDR3 region: CASSVGLAGVYNEQFF. CDR3 DNA sequence: TGTGCCAGCAGCGTAGGGCTAGCGGGAGTCTACAATGAGCAGTTCTTC.